This entry features one T cell receptor beta chain sequence. The sample comes from a study of blood T cell repertoires in COVID-19. Study-wide background: T cells, B-cell-depleted T cells, or PBMCs provided the cDNA or gDNA that served as material.

From germline, CDR1 is MNHEY and CDR2 SVGAGI. This CDR3 has 14 amino acids. The ends lost 8 bases at V and 2 bases at J; junction bases unmatched: 5. This table comes from immunoSEQ multiplex PCR, and its TCRdb copy is limited to in-frame clones, with some not included. The sample lists hundreds of thousands of clones; approximately 85% were seen once. The rearrangement joins TRBV6-5 to TRBJ1-3, with 8 bases aligning to TRBD1. This clonotype originated in a woman in her forties or fifties with acute COVID-19. Specimen: PBMCs or T cells enriched from blood (not recorded which). The CDR3: CASLPDRAGNTIYF. The CDR3 nucleotides read TGTGCCAGCCTTCCGGACAGGGCTGGAAACACCATATATTTT.